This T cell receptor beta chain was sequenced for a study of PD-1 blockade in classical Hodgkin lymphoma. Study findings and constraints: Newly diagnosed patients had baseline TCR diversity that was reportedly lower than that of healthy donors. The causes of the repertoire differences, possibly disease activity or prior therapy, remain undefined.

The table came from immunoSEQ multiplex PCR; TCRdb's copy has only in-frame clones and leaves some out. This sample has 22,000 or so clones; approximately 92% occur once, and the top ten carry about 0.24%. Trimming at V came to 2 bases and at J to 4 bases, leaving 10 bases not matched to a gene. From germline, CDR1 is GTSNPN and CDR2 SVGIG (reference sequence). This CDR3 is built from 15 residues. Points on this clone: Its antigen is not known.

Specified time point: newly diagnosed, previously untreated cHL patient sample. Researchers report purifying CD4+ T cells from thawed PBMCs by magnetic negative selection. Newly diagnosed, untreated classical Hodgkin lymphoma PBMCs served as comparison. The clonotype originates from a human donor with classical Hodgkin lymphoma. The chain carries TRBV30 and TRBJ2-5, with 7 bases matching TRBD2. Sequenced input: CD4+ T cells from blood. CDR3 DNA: TGTGCCTGGAGTCTCCTCGGGAGGAGTGGAGAGACCCAGTACTTC. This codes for CAWSLLGRSGETQYF.